This T cell receptor (beta chain) was identified during a study of OX40 agonist ivuxolimab in advanced cancers. The CDR3 is 12 amino acids. V was pared by 2 bases and J by 5 bases, with 6 bases between. Germline-derived CDR1 and CDR2 are MDHEN and SYDVKM. Clones were read by immunoSEQ multiplex PCR, and TCRdb kept only the in-frame ones, dropping some. This table has 60,000 to 80,000 clones, around 80% appearing once. The clonotype originates from an adult with an advanced solid tumor such as melanoma, head and neck, liver or kidney cancer. The source material was CD4+ or CD8+ T cells sorted from blood, sampled in a trial of the OX40 agonist ivuxolimab. The chain couples TRBV28 to TRBJ1-2; D remains unclear. The DNA of the CDR3 is TGTGCCAGCAGTTTACGCGGGTATGGCTACACCTTC. It specifies CASSLRGYGYTF.